These T cell receptor beta chains were read from a single sample in a study of regulatory T cells in long-lasting Graves disease. A single record per CDR3 protein comes from TCRdb applying MiXCR to the multiplex PCR reads. The data contain about 530,000 distinct CDR3 sequences, about 15% of them singletons. These data are also associated with another study on T cells in Graves' hyperthyroidism and ophthalmopathy.

This specimen was peripheral blood mononuclear cells (PBMCs), taken at new diagnosis, from a patient treated with antithyroid drugs. These receptors all stem from a middle-aged woman with Graves disease. The CDR3 runs from the conserved cysteine through the conserved F or W. Fields, in order: CDR3 protein, V gene, J gene.

CDR3: CASSQGVEAFF; V: TRBV6-1; J: TRBJ1-1
CDR3: CASGLVSGQGLPNEKLFF; V: TRBV12-5; J: TRBJ1-4
CDR3: CASSPPNEGYEQYF; V: TRBV5-1; J: TRBJ2-7
CDR3: CASRPTGGWDSPLHF; V: TRBV19; J: TRBJ1-6
CDR3: CASSSIRGDSNPPLHF; V: TRBV11-2; J: TRBJ1-6
CDR3: CASSFTGVYSPLHF; V: TRBV6-5; J: TRBJ1-6
CDR3: CASSQVWDRGNSPLHF; V: TRBV14; J: TRBJ1-6
CDR3: CASSQDGGGPLQEAQYF; V: TRBV3-1; J: TRBJ2-5
CDR3: CASSQEGSFGNTIYF; V: TRBV4-1; J: TRBJ1-3
CDR3: CASSGGQSTDTQYF; V: TRBV5-1; J: TRBJ2-3
CDR3: CASRLTGGGDGYTF; V: TRBV11-2; J: TRBJ1-2
CDR3: CATRGWGANEKLFF; V: TRBV10-3; J: TRBJ1-4
CDR3: CASSPSSGRAYNEQFF; V: TRBV12-3/TRBV12-4; J: TRBJ2-1
CDR3: CASSPTLTGQRLNEQFF; V: TRBV27; J: TRBJ2-1
CDR3: CASSRAGGSWYEQYF; V: TRBV7-9; J: TRBJ2-7
CDR3: CASSYETGSGEKLFF; V: TRBV5-1; J: TRBJ1-4
CDR3: CASSLQDTNYGYTF; V: TRBV18; J: TRBJ1-2
CDR3: CASSYSKGYEAFF; V: TRBV6-5; J: TRBJ1-1
CDR3: CAIRRDTEAFF; V: TRBV6-1; J: TRBJ1-1
CDR3: CASSLAGRSEQFF; V: TRBV5-1; J: TRBJ2-1
CDR3: CASRTRDYSYEQYF; V: TRBV12-3/TRBV12-4; J: TRBJ2-7
CDR3: CASSSTGASSYNSPLHF; V: TRBV7-2; J: TRBJ1-6
CDR3: CASSFVQGGELFF; V: TRBV11-3; J: TRBJ2-2
CDR3: CASSDPGRGTNGYGYTF; V: TRBV5-5; J: TRBJ1-2
CDR3: CASSFFRNSPLHF; V: TRBV27; J: TRBJ1-6
CDR3: CASNPPGYEQYF; V: TRBV5-5; J: TRBJ2-7
CDR3: CASSRWGRENYGYTF; V: TRBV4-1; J: TRBJ1-2
CDR3: CASSLPLALAGGSLTDTQYF; V: TRBV28; J: TRBJ2-3
CDR3: CACPSAGAHSPLHF; V: TRBV30; J: TRBJ1-6
CDR3: CASSQDPIKYEQYF; V: TRBV12-3/TRBV12-4; J: TRBJ2-7
CDR3: CASSQEGLAGGPNEQFF; V: TRBV4-1; J: TRBJ2-1
CDR3: CASSRTGLDLSYEQYF; V: TRBV11-3; J: TRBJ2-7
CDR3: CASSLGGGATDGYTF; V: TRBV7-9; J: TRBJ1-2
CDR3: CSGRQRARAHQPQHF; V: TRBV29-1; J: TRBJ1-5
CDR3: CASSLGDRVFYGYTF; V: TRBV7-3; J: TRBJ1-2
CDR3: CAISEPGQGRKDEKLFF; V: TRBV10-3; J: TRBJ1-4